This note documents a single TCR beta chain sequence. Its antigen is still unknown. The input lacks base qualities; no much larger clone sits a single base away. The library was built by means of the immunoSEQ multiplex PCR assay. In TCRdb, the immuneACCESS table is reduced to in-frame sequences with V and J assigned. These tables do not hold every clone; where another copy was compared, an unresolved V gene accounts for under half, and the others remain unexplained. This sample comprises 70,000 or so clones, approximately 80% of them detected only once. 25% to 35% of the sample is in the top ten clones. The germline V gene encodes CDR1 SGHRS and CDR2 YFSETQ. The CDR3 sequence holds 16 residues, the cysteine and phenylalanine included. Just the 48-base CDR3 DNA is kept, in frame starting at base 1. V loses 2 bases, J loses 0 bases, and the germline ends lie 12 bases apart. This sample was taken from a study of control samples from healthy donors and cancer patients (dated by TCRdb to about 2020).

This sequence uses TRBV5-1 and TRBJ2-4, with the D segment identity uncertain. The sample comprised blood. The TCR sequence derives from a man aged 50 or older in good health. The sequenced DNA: TGCGCCAGCAGCTTTTTTTTAGACTCAGCCAAAAACATTCAGTACTTC. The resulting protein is CASSFFLDSAKNIQYF.